Listed below are T cell receptor beta chains from one sample, sequenced in a study of early T cells in non-severe SARS-CoV-2 infection. Each CDR3 protein gets one entry after TCRdb re-called the 5' RACE reads with MiXCR. The sample has approximately 84,000 distinct CDR3 sequences, under 15% seen once. Sequences were obtained from whole blood. The receptors come from an adult who was a healthcare worker with PCR-confirmed SARS-CoV-2 infection or an uninfected control (not recorded which). CDR3s include the opening cysteine and the closing phenylalanine or tryptophan. The order of the fields is CDR3 DNA, CDR3 protein, clone size, J gene, V gene, D gene. The D gene is left open where the match is weak. A row's size may be missing; if present it is once, few, many or a size class.

CDR3nt: TGCGCCAGCAGCTTGCGGGCACCGACAGGGACGGTGAACACTGAAGCTTTCTTT; CDR3aa: CASSLRAPTGTVNTEAFF; abundance: few; j_gene: TRBJ1-1; v_gene: TRBV5-1; d_gene: TRBD1
CDR3nt: TGTGCCACGACTCCTAGCACAGATACGCAGTATTTT; CDR3aa: CATTPSTDTQYF; abundance: .; j_gene: TRBJ2-3; v_gene: TRBV28; d_gene: .
CDR3nt: TGTGCCAGTGACTCCCGTTCCTACAATGAGCAGTTCTTC; CDR3aa: CASDSRSYNEQFF; abundance: few; j_gene: TRBJ2-1; v_gene: TRBV7-9; d_gene: .
CDR3nt: TGCGCCAGCAGCTTGTCTAGCGGGAGTCTCAATGAGCAGTTCTTC; CDR3aa: CASSLSSGSLNEQFF; abundance: .; j_gene: TRBJ2-1; v_gene: TRBV5-1; d_gene: TRBD2
CDR3nt: TGTGCCAGCACCTGCAAAAACATTCAGTACTTC; CDR3aa: CASTCKNIQYF; abundance: .; j_gene: TRBJ2-4; v_gene: TRBV6-2/TRBV6-3; d_gene: .
CDR3nt: TGTGCCAGCAGCTTGATAGGGGCGAATGAGCAGTTCTTC; CDR3aa: CASSLIGANEQFF; abundance: few; j_gene: TRBJ2-1; v_gene: TRBV5-6; d_gene: .
CDR3nt: TGTGCCAGCACTAAATTAGAGATGGTGCGGCTGAACACTGAAGCTTTCTTT; CDR3aa: CASTKLEMVRLNTEAFF; abundance: many; j_gene: TRBJ1-1; v_gene: TRBV6-6; d_gene: .
CDR3nt: TGCAGTGCTAGAGGGTCAGCCAATCAGCCCCAGCATTTT; CDR3aa: CSARGSANQPQHF; abundance: many; j_gene: TRBJ1-5; v_gene: TRBV20-1; d_gene: .
CDR3nt: TGTGCCAGCAGTTTGAAGAACCAGCCCCAGCATTTT; CDR3aa: CASSLKNQPQHF; abundance: few; j_gene: TRBJ1-5; v_gene: TRBV28; d_gene: .
CDR3nt: TGTGCCAGCAGTTTGTTCTACAATGAGCAGTTCTTC; CDR3aa: CASSLFYNEQFF; abundance: few; j_gene: TRBJ2-1; v_gene: TRBV28; d_gene: .
CDR3nt: TGTGCCAGCAGTTTAACACACGAGCAGTACTTC; CDR3aa: CASSLTHEQYF; abundance: few; j_gene: TRBJ2-7; v_gene: TRBV12-3/TRBV12-4; d_gene: .
CDR3nt: TGTGCCAGCAGCGGAGTGGGTAAAACACTGTTTTTT; CDR3aa: CASSGVGKTLFF; abundance: .; j_gene: TRBJ1-4; v_gene: TRBV5-6; d_gene: .
CDR3nt: TGTGCCACCACAGGGGGGAAATCCTACGAGCAGTACTTC; CDR3aa: CATTGGKSYEQYF; abundance: .; j_gene: TRBJ2-7; v_gene: TRBV6-5; d_gene: TRBD1
CDR3nt: TGTGCCAGCTCTCTAGCGGGATCCTACAATGAGCAGTTCTTC; CDR3aa: CASSLAGSYNEQFF; abundance: .; j_gene: TRBJ2-1; v_gene: TRBV18; d_gene: TRBD2
CDR3nt: TGTGCCAGCAACACACTGGGACGGACCTCTCGGAATGAGCAGTTCTTC; CDR3aa: CASNTLGRTSRNEQFF; abundance: many; j_gene: TRBJ2-1; v_gene: TRBV6-2/TRBV6-3; d_gene: .
CDR3nt: TGTGCCAGCAGCCCTAGCGGGACAGCTGGAAACACCATATATTTT; CDR3aa: CASSPSGTAGNTIYF; abundance: few; j_gene: TRBJ1-3; v_gene: TRBV5-5; d_gene: TRBD1
CDR3nt: TGTGCCAGCAGCTTAAACGGAGTCACAGATACGCAGTATTTT; CDR3aa: CASSLNGVTDTQYF; abundance: few; j_gene: TRBJ2-3; v_gene: TRBV7-2; d_gene: .
CDR3nt: TGTGCCAGCAGTTGGGTGGATACGCAGTATTTT; CDR3aa: CASSWVDTQYF; abundance: .; j_gene: TRBJ2-3; v_gene: TRBV28; d_gene: .
CDR3nt: TGTGCCAGCAGCTTTGAGTCCCGAACCTACAATGAGCAGTTCTTC; CDR3aa: CASSFESRTYNEQFF; abundance: few; j_gene: TRBJ2-1; v_gene: TRBV5-4; d_gene: .
CDR3nt: TGCGCCAGCAGCTTGGGGGGACGGACCCAATACAATGAGCAGTTCTTC; CDR3aa: CASSLGGRTQYNEQFF; abundance: .; j_gene: TRBJ2-1; v_gene: TRBV5-1; d_gene: .
CDR3nt: TGTGCCAGCAGTCAAAGCGGGGGCACAGATACGCAGTATTTT; CDR3aa: CASSQSGGTDTQYF; abundance: many; j_gene: TRBJ2-3; v_gene: TRBV11-2; d_gene: TRBD2
CDR3nt: TGTGCCAGCAGCTTAGCACAGGGACCTAATGAAAAACTGTTTTTT; CDR3aa: CASSLAQGPNEKLFF; abundance: once; j_gene: TRBJ1-4; v_gene: TRBV7-9; d_gene: .
CDR3nt: TGTGCCAGCAGCTCCTGGGACAATTCCTACGAGCAGTACTTC; CDR3aa: CASSSWDNSYEQYF; abundance: few; j_gene: TRBJ2-7; v_gene: TRBV7-9; d_gene: .
CDR3nt: TGTGCCACCAGCAGAGGCGGGACGGCAGGGATGGGCAATCAGCCCCAGCATTTT; CDR3aa: CATSRGGTAGMGNQPQHF; abundance: many; j_gene: TRBJ1-5; v_gene: TRBV15; d_gene: .
CDR3nt: TGTGCCAGCAGCCCCGGACGGTATAGCAATCAGCCCCAGCATTTT; CDR3aa: CASSPGRYSNQPQHF; abundance: .; j_gene: TRBJ1-5; v_gene: TRBV7-6; d_gene: .
CDR3nt: TGTGCCAGCAGCGTAGTCAGACACACAGATACGCAGTATTTT; CDR3aa: CASSVVRHTDTQYF; abundance: few; j_gene: TRBJ2-3; v_gene: TRBV5-5; d_gene: .
CDR3nt: TGTGCCAGCAGTACTACAGGGGGTAATTCACCCCTCCACTTT; CDR3aa: CASSTTGGNSPLHF; abundance: .; j_gene: TRBJ1-6; v_gene: TRBV28; d_gene: TRBD1